Detailed here is one TCR beta chain. This clone's antigen is unknown. No base qualities exist here, and no much larger clone lies one base off it. CDR1 and CDR2 (MDHEN, SYDVKM) derive from the germline V gene. V was cut back by 6 bases and J by 8 bases, leaving a gap of 19 bases between them. Counted from cysteine to phenylalanine, this CDR3 has 14 amino acids. Left in the record is the CDR3 DNA by itself, 42 bases read in frame from the first base. These data originate in a study of T cell responses to AZD1222 COVID-19 vaccine listed by TCRdb under 2021. Study-level background: TCR sequencing was performed for 230 to 250 trial participants, of whom 200 to 210 were given two doses of AZD1222 and around 25 were given two doses of MenACWY control vaccine. Trial participants were enrolled into age subgroups of 18-55, 56-69 and 70-plus years, which contained 148, 28 and 57 TCR-sequenced participants, respectively. Results and caveats for the whole study, not just this receptor: Most participants were white British and females outnumbered males, and the authors suggested that clonal diversity may have been underestimated. Nearly half of unique spike-specific TCRs reportedly recognized epitopes outside regions mutated in the B.1.351 and B.1.1.7 variants. Spike-specific TCR breadth and depth rose significantly after two AZD1222 doses compared with day 0 and with MenACWY recipients. Conclusions about previously exposed vaccinees are limited, since just six AZD1222 recipients were seropositive for SARS-CoV-2 at baseline. Vaccine-associated CD4 TCRs spanned the whole spike protein, with dominant responses in regions 160-218 and 743-854. No day 14 peak-response samples were available, so repertoires were characterized only after the peak T cell response. In the small 56-69-year group, the increase in depth fell short of significance, most likely because of low power.

Explained via the paper, the time point label denotes: sample from adult after SARS-CoV-2 infection, after symptom onset. A couple of convalescent COVID-19 patients, sampled after symptom onset from adults with prior SARS-CoV-2 infection, were also TCR-sequenced for comparison. The CDR3 regions of human TCRbeta chains were analyzed by immunosequencing. In the original analysis: Repertoire TCRs were matched against a reference library of SARS-CoV-2-specific TCRs generated with the MIRA antigen-specificity platform. Breadth was defined as the fraction of unique TCRs that were SARS-CoV-2-associated. Depth was defined as the fraction of total T cells that were SARS-CoV-2-associated. Using the MIRA data, every spike-specific TCR was mapped to the spike region that the TCR reacted to and assigned to either a CD4 or a CD8 class. Log10-transformed breadth and depth values were compared by one-way ANOVA with Sidak's multiple comparisons tests. TCRdb limited this immuneACCESS table to in-frame rearrangements with V and J called. A share of clones is missing; checked studies link under half to unresolved V genes, and the rest is unexplained. D and trimming were read from the DNA, whereas the V and J calls and clone size are those reported in that table. Present in this sample are over 110,000 clones, about 92% of which were seen just once. About 12% of the sample lies in the top ten.

The TCR was taken from an adult who had recovered from COVID-19. The sequenced sample was peripheral blood, obtained after recovery from COVID-19. The chain uses TRBV28 and TRBJ1-2; 5 matching bases give a weak D call of TRBD1. For the CDR3, the sequence is CASSLDRRGRGYTF. The DNA sequence is as follows: TGTGCCAGCAGCCTGGACCGCCGGGGGAGAGGCTACACCTTC.